The 26 T cell receptor beta chains below come from one sample, sequenced in a study of metastatic and nonmetastatic thyroid tumors. No treatment had been given to any patient before thyroid surgery. TCRdb re-clonotyped the PCR reads through MiXCR. The table includes about 35,000 clones, 15% to 20% detected once. Material: blood. The receptors were sampled from a male donor with papillary thyroid cancer or a benign thyroid nodule (not recorded which). Some clones in this sample may be carry-over from other donors' samples.

This clone was recorded many times. Since a much larger clone is just one base distant, this may be a read error. Given the absence of the conserved phenylalanine or tryptophan at the CDR3 end, a read error is likely. V usage is TRBV6-1 and J usage is TRBJ2-7; D possibly corresponds to TRBD1 (7 bases). The CDR3 spans 14 residues. V was trimmed by 10 bases and J by 0 bases, leaving 16 bases between them. Per the germline V gene, CDR1 is MNHNS and CDR2 is SASEGT. The CDR3 is CATSTRDSSYEQYL. CDR3 in DNA: TGTGCCACCTCCACGCGGGACAGCTCCTACGAGCAGTACCTC.

At least ten counts were recorded for this clone. The sample has other DNA sequences that encode this CDR3 too. The chain has TRBV6-2 or TRBV6-3 and TRBJ1-3, with no clear D. The length of the CDR3 is 16 residues. The germline V gene has CDR1 MNHEY and CDR2 SVGEGT. Trimming removed 0 bases at V and 0 bases at J, with 9 bases between. CDR3 sequence: CASSYSYVDSGNTIYF. CDR3 DNA: TGTGCCAGCAGTTACTCGTACGTGGACTCTGGAAACACCATATATTTT.

In its sample, this clone was seen a few times. This clone may be a read error of a much larger clone one base away. V gene TRBV29-1 combines with J gene TRBJ2-3; no clear D gene. Germline CDR1 and CDR2: SQVTM and ANQGSEA. This CDR3 has 14 amino acids. V lost 8 bases and J lost 0, with 15 bases in between. The CDR3 sequence: CSYMVPTSTDTQYF. CDR3 in DNA: TGCAGCTACATGGTACCAACTAGCACAGATACGCAGTATTTT.

This clone was recorded at least ten times. Other DNA sequences in the sample encode the same CDR3. V usage is TRBV6-2 or TRBV6-3 and J usage is TRBJ2-1; D gene uncertain. This CDR3 has 14 residues. Germline CDR1 MNHEY, CDR2 SVGEGT. V lost 0 bases, J lost 5 bases, and 8 bases lay in between. Here the CDR3 reads CASSYSGTNNEQFF. Written as DNA, the CDR3 is TGTGCCAGCAGTTACTCAGGTACTAACAATGAGCAGTTCTTC.

This clone came up a few times. This chain connects TRBV12-3 or TRBV12-4 to TRBJ1-2; no clear D gene. The CDR3 length is 8 residues. This CDR3 is CATDGYTF. Written as DNA, the CDR3 is TGTGCTACCGATGGCTACACCTTC.

This clone came up many times. V is TRBV28 and J is TRBJ1-1, with 9 bases lining up with TRBD1. Germline CDR1 reads MDHEN; CDR2 reads SYDVKM. This CDR3 has 15 amino acids. The ends lost 7 bases at V and 0 bases at J; junction bases unmatched: 6. CDR3 loop: CASTRQGGVNTEAFF. CDR3 bases: TGTGCCAGCACCCGACAGGGGGGGGTGAACACTGAAGCTTTCTTT.

This sequence joins TRBV11-2 and TRBJ2-2; 11 positions match TRBD1. The germline V gene encodes CDR1 SGHAT and CDR2 FQNNGV. V was clipped by 4 bases and J by 7 bases; unmatched bases: 8. The CDR3 is 16 residues long. The CDR3 DNA follows: TGTGCCAGCAGCTCCCGGACAGGGGGCTCTTACGGGGAGCTGTTTTTT. This gives the protein CASSSRTGGSYGELFF.

In this sample, this clone turned up once. This chain's CDR3 is CSAPASGSKNIQYF. CDR3 bases: TGCAGTGCTCCCGCTTCGGGGTCCAAAAACATTCAGTACTTC. V is TRBV20-1 and J is TRBJ2-4, with TRBD2 as a possible D gene (5 bases). CDR3 length: 14 residues. Trimming stripped 5 bases from V and 2 bases from J, with 13 bases between. Per germline, CDR1 DFQATT and CDR2 SNEGSKA (reference sequence).

This clone showed up just once. V usage is TRBV7-8 and J usage is TRBJ2-7; TRBD2 might be the D (5 bases). The CDR3 is made up of 14 amino acids. Trimming removed 4 bases at V and 5 bases at J, with 15 bases between. The germline CDR1 and CDR2 sequences are SGHVS and FQNEAQ. CDR3 protein: CASSSGCTADEQYF. The CDR3 DNA reads as TGTGCCAGCAGCTCGGGGTGTACAGCCGACGAGCAGTACTTC.

The table lists this clone with many counts. Other DNA sequences in this specimen translate into the identical CDR3. The rearrangement uses TRBV27 and TRBJ2-3; no clear D gene. CDR3 length equals 13 residues. Trimming removed 6 bases from V and 6 bases from J, with 13 bases in between. The germline CDR1 and CDR2 sequences are MNHEY and SMNVEV (reference sequence). The chain's CDR3 is CASRPTRADTQYF. The CDR3, as DNA: TGTGCCAGCAGACCGACTCGAGCGGATACGCAGTATTTT.

This clone is medium-sized in the sample. V and J are TRBV12-3 or TRBV12-4 and TRBJ2-7; weak D call: TRBD2 (5 bases). This CDR3 contains 11 residues. V gave up 8 bases and J gave up 6 bases, with 11 bases separating them. Here the CDR3 DNA reads TGTGCCAGCGGAGCGGCGGGCGAGCAGTACTTC. Translating gives CASGAAGEQYF.

This clone was counted a few times. The V gene is TRBV28, the J gene TRBJ2-1; 12 bases line up with TRBD1. Germline values: CDR1 MDHEN, CDR2 SYDVKM. The CDR3 covers 15 residues. V was clipped by 5 bases and J by 8 bases; unmatched bases: 7. CDR3 sequence (DNA): TGTGCCAGCAGTCCCGGGACAGGGGGCATGTATGAGCAGTTCTTC. The encoded protein is CASSPGTGGMYEQFF.

This clone turned up a few times. The CDR3 coding sequence is TGTGCCACCAGCAGGAGCCCCCGGGCTAGCGGGAGGGGCACCGGGGAGCTGTTTTTT. Protein: CATSRSPRASGRGTGELFF. J is TRBJ2-2 and V is TRBV15; TRBD2 agrees at 12 bases. V lost 3 bases and J lost 4; bases outside the gene matches: 12. This CDR3 is 19 amino acids long. Germline loops: CDR1 LNHNV, CDR2 YYDKDF (reference sequence).

For this clone: At one boundary the junction diverges from the germline segment, which might be a read error. The CDR3 DNA is TGTGCCAGCAGGACTACCGGGGAGCAGGACTTC. Translating it yields CASRTTGEQDF. V is TRBV28 and J is TRBJ2-7, with a possible D match to TRBD2 (5 bases). The CDR3 has 11 residues. Per the germline V gene, CDR1 is MDHEN and CDR2 is SYDVKM.

Comment on this clone: No conserved phenylalanine or tryptophan is present at the end of the CDR3, so a read error is the likely explanation. The gene calls are TRBV27 and TRBJ2-1, with TRBD2 identical over 12 bases. The CDR3 is 16 amino acids. Germline CDR1 is MNHEY and CDR2 is SMNVEV (reference sequence). Germline trimming cut 4 bases from V and 6 bases from J; bases unmatched to any gene: 7. The CDR3, as DNA: TGTGCCAGCAGTTCCAGGCTAGCGGGAGGGACCAATGAGCAGTTCTCC. Amino acid sequence: CASSSRLAGGTNEQFS.

This clone appeared many times. The chain is built from TRBV27 and TRBJ1-2; maybe TRBD1 (6 bases). Per germline, CDR1 MNHEY and CDR2 SMNVEV (reference sequence). Trimming removed 11 bases from V and 4 bases from J, with 17 bases in between. CDR3 length: 13 residues. DNA of the CDR3: TGTGCCCTAGGGGGGGGGGTGGGCTATGGCTACACCTTC. It specifies CALGGGVGYGYTF.

This clone was picked up a small number of times. V usage is TRBV3-1 and J usage is TRBJ2-7, with TRBD2 identical over 9 bases. CDR1 and CDR2 from the germline V gene are LGHDT and YNNKEL (reference sequence). This CDR3 has 16 amino acids. V dropped 4 bases and J dropped 2; count of bases not matched to a gene: 9. The chain's CDR3 is CASSRRGGGGPYEQYF. In DNA form, the CDR3 reads TGTGCCAGCAGCCGGCGGGGGGGCGGGGGACCCTACGAGCAGTACTTC.

This clone was recorded many times. Different DNA sequences within this sample yield the same CDR3. In DNA, the CDR3 is TGTGCCTGGAGGTTCACGGCAGGGGCTGGAAACACCATATATTTT. It encodes CAWRFTAGAGNTIYF. This chain links TRBV30 with TRBJ1-3; a possible D gene is TRBD1 (6 bases). This CDR3 region has 15 residues. Trimming took 3 bases from V and 2 from J, leaving 14 bases between them. From germline, CDR1 is GTSNPN and CDR2 SVGIG (reference sequence).

The rearrangement uses TRBV19 and TRBJ1-5, with D perhaps TRBD1 (5 bases). The V and J ends lost 1 base and 7 bases respectively, with 14 bases between them. Germline lookup yields CDR1 LNHDA and CDR2 SQIVND (reference sequence). The CDR3 covers 15 residues. CDR3 DNA sequence: TGTGCCAGTAGTATAGGAGAGAGGGGTGGGCAGCCCCAGCATTTT. Encoded protein: CASSIGERGGQPQHF. The entire variable domain, with the rest obtained from reference TRBV19 and TRBJ1-5, is as follows: DGGITQSPKYLFRKEGQNVTLSCEQNLNHDAMYWYRQDPGQGLRLIYYSQIVNDFQKGDIAEGYSVSREKKESFPLTVTSAQKNPTAFYLCASSIGERGGQPQHFGDGTRLSIL.

This clone was recorded a few times. The chain combines TRBV6-1 with TRBJ1-5, with D perhaps TRBD1 (5 bases). The CDR3 runs to 15 residues. Trimming pared 5 bases from V and 7 bases from J, leaving 18 bases between. Per germline, CDR1 MNHNS and CDR2 SASEGT. The CDR3 sequence: CASSQRGQGGQPQHF. The DNA of the CDR3 is TGTGCCAGCAGTCAACGAGGGCAGGGAGGCCAGCCCCAGCATTTT.

The table lists this clone with many counts. The gene calls are TRBV27 and TRBJ2-7; tentatively, D is TRBD2 (7 bases). Germline values: CDR1 MNHEY, CDR2 SMNVEV (reference sequence). The CDR3 is 15 residues long. V lost 3 bases to trimming and J lost 3 bases, with 15 bases between them. CDR3 in amino acids: CASSLQGGGIYEQYF. The CDR3 DNA sequence: TGTGCCAGCAGTTTGCAAGGGGGGGGCATCTACGAGCAGTACTTC.

This clone has ten or more counts. The V and J genes are TRBV19 and TRBJ1-5, with unresolved D. CDR3 length: 13 amino acids. V lost 10 bases to trimming and J lost 3 bases, with 13 bases between them. CDR1 is LNHDA and CDR2 is SQIVND in the germline V gene (reference sequence). The CDR3 DNA reads as TGTGCCACAAAGGACCGTCACAATCAGCCCCAGCATTTT. Translating gives CATKDRHNQPQHF.

This clone was found a few times. The CDR3 bases are TGTGCCAGCAGTGACTACCGCTATGGCTACACCTTC. This encodes CASSDYRYGYTF. The V and J genes are TRBV6-4 and TRBJ1-2; D is undetermined. CDR3 size: 12 residues. Trimming shortened V by 1 base and J by 4 bases, and 4 bases separated the two germline ends. Germline CDR1 and CDR2: MRHNA and SNTAGT.

This clone appeared many times. The chain carries TRBV18 and TRBJ2-1; D ambiguous. The CDR3 spans 14 residues. Trimming stripped 0 bases from V and 9 bases from J, with 12 bases between. CDR1 KGHSH and CDR2 LQKENI come from the germline V gene. The CDR3 here is CASSPPNVQGEQFF. The CDR3 coding sequence is TGTGCCAGCTCACCACCGAATGTCCAAGGTGAGCAGTTCTTC.

The CDR3 DNA reads TGTGCCAGCAGCCAGGGACAGAGGAATTCACCCCTCCACTTT. Amino acid sequence: CASSQGQRNSPLHF. This chain connects TRBV7-9 to TRBJ1-6; 7 nucleotides align to TRBD1. This CDR3 has 14 residues. The junction had 5 bases not matched to a gene; V was cut back by 5 bases and J by 7 bases. Germline V gene sequence: CDR1 SEHNR, CDR2 FQNEAQ (reference sequence).

This clone has more than one count but fewer than ten. This chain joins TRBV6-1 and TRBJ1-5; D not resolved. The CDR3 totals 13 residues. Trimming shortened V by 6 bases and J by 6 bases, and 12 bases separated the two germline ends. Germline loops: CDR1 MNHNS, CDR2 SASEGT. The CDR3: CASSHQSGQPQHF. CDR3 coding DNA: TGTGCCAGCAGCCATCAATCAGGTCAGCCCCAGCATTTT.